The present T cell receptor (beta chain) was sequenced within a study of cytomegalovirus exposure and HLA in healthy donors. Study-level results: Specificity for CMV antigens was confirmed in vitro for a few of the CMV-associated chains.

The donors were in the approximately 120-subject validation cohort, distinct from the 666-subject first cohort. Clones were sequenced by immunoSEQ multiplex PCR, and TCRdb holds only the in-frame ones, with some missing. Altogether 90,000 to 120,000 clones are present, more than 90% being singletons, with the ten largest covering roughly 0.66%. On this clone itself: Its antigen is not known.

Sequences were obtained from PBMCs. The receptor comes from a woman under 30 in good health and CMV-seronegative.

DNA for the CDR3: TGTGCCAGCAATATGAGGGACAGGGGGAGCAATCAGCCCCAGCATTTT. Protein: CASNMRDRGSNQPQHF. The chain couples TRBV6-6 to TRBJ1-5; TRBD1 matches at 11 bases. The germline V gene encodes CDR1 MNHNY and CDR2 SVGAGI (reference sequence). Unmatched junction bases numbered 6, after V lost 7 bases and J lost 1 base. The CDR3 covers 16 residues.